This T cell receptor (beta chain) was profiled in a study of T cell repertoires in cytomegalovirus infection. Findings and limits, study-wide: HLA-C-restricted CMV clonotypes gave the most frequent clonotype in two of eight donors.

This clonotype was counted between two and nine times. Its antigen is unidentified. TCRdb reanalysed the reads using MiXCR and keeps one entry per CDR3 protein. The sample shows around 34,000 distinct CDR3 sequences, over 50% of them seen only once. With 3 bases clipped from V and 2 bases from J, the junction kept 4 bases outside the gene matches. Per the germline V gene, CDR1 is KGHDR and CDR2 is SFDVKD. The CDR3 contains 16 residues. The clonotype originates from a human donor in good health (CMV status not recorded). Some clones in this sample may be carry-over from other donors' samples. The chain recombines TRBV24-1 with TRBJ2-1; 9 bases are shared with TRBD2. Sequencing used CD8+ T cells from cultured PBMCs, obtained from culture after CMV antigen stimulation. CDR3 in amino acids: CATSDPAGGTYNEQFF. CDR3 bases: TGTGCCACCAGTGATCCAGCGGGAGGAACCTACAATGAGCAGTTCTTC.